This TCR beta chain was sequenced in a study of blood T cell repertoires in COVID-19. Study details: Sources were T cells, B-cell-depleted T cells, or PBMCs; the material itself was cDNA or gDNA.

Authors' analysis steps: Reference gene primer amplification gave nucleated cell count estimates. Profiled with immunoSEQ multiplex PCR; TCRdb holds only in-frame clones, not every one. That table supplies the V and J calls and clone size; D and trimming were determined from the DNA. The sample carries 200,000 to 250,000 clones, roughly 89% recorded once. Participant reports of clinical history set cohort assignment. Cohort 3 recovery required two negative PCRs, clearance, or symptom resolution. Germline CDR1 is LGHNA and CDR2 is YSLEER. V shed 0 bases and J shed 0 bases, with 8 bases lying between them. The CDR3 is made up of 15 amino acids.

The genes are TRBV4-3 and TRBJ1-1, with D unresolved. The sequence derives from a woman aged 25 to 39 who had recovered from COVID-19. Source material: PBMCs or T cells enriched from blood (not recorded which). The CDR3 here is CASSQDWQVNTEAFF. In DNA form, the CDR3 reads TGCGCCAGCAGCCAAGATTGGCAAGTGAACACTGAAGCTTTCTTT.